This TCR beta chain was captured by sequencing in a study of blood T cell repertoires in COVID-19. About the study: PBMCs, B-cell-depleted T cells, or T cells provided the cDNA or gDNA that made up the material.

Germline V gene data show CDR1 as SGHRS and CDR2 as YFSETQ. Trimming pared 0 bases from V and 1 base from J, leaving 16 bases between. The CDR3 has 17 amino acids. The count of this clone is one. Profiling relied on immunoSEQ multiplex PCR, and the TCRdb table lists in-frame clones only, not all of them. The data show around 310,000 clones, 90% seen once. The TCR was taken from a middle-aged woman with COVID-19, enrolled during active disease. The chain joins TRBV5-1 to TRBJ1-1; D may be TRBD1 (6 bases). Material: peripheral blood. CDR3 DNA: TGCGCCAGCAGCTTGGCCAGTCAGGGGCTGGGGAACACTGAAGCTTTCTTT. This gives the protein CASSLASQGLGNTEAFF.